The rows below give T cell receptor beta chains drawn from one sample of a study of T cells after yellow fever vaccination. TCRdb independently ran MiXCR on the 5' RACE reads; one entry per CDR3 protein. Here the sample spans hundreds of thousands of distinct CDR3 sequences, 8.5% to 9% being singletons. Sequences were derived from PBMCs, sampled on the day of the first yellow fever vaccination. These receptors all come from a man between 18 and 29 years old who received the YFV17D yellow fever vaccine. Each CDR3 is given with its conserved first and last residue. The D gene is left open where the match is weak. Clone sizes are given selectively: once, few, many, or a class where the clone is expanded.

d_call j_call clone_size v_call cdr3_nt cdr3_aa
. TRBJ1-6 many TRBV6-2/TRBV6-3 TGTGCCAGCAGCACCGGGACAAGTTCACCCCTCCACTTT CASSTGTSSPLHF
. TRBJ2-6 few TRBV11-2 TGTGCCAGCAGGGGGACGAGGGAAGGGGCCAACGTCCTGACTTTC CASRGTREGANVLTF
TRBD2 TRBJ2-2 many TRBV4-2 TGTGCCAGCACCCAGGGAGGGGCGAACACCGGGGAGCTGTTTTTT CASTQGGANTGELFF
TRBD2 TRBJ2-1 few TRBV5-1 TGCGCCAGCAGCTTCGGACTAGTAGCCAATGAGCAGTTCTTC CASSFGLVANEQFF
. TRBJ2-7 few TRBV7-9 TGTGCCAGCAGCTTAGATCTCAACGAGCAGTACTTC CASSLDLNEQYF
TRBD1 TRBJ2-7 few TRBV28 TGTGCCAGCAGTTTGCCCGGACAGGGGATCTACGAGCAGTACTTC CASSLPGQGIYEQYF
. TRBJ1-5 . TRBV5-6 TGTGCCAGCAGCGTGAATCAGCCCCAGCATTTT CASSVNQPQHF
. TRBJ2-5 . TRBV5-8 TGTTCCAGCGGCTTGGGAGGAATAGCGGCCTACCAAGAGACCCAGTACTTC CSSGLGGIAAYQETQYF
TRBD2 TRBJ2-7 . TRBV6-5 TGTGCCAGCACGAGGGAGGGCTCCTACGAGCAGTACTTC CASTREGSYEQYF
. TRBJ2-6 . TRBV5-6 TGTGCCAGCAGCTTGCTAGACTCTGGGGCCAACGTCCTGACTTTC CASSLLDSGANVLTF
. TRBJ2-5 . TRBV20-1 TGCAGTGCTAGAGGGGGGTTTGAGGAGACCCAGTACTTC CSARGGFEETQYF
. TRBJ1-3 . TRBV7-9 TGTGCCAGCAGCTCGGGACTCCTCTCTGGAAACACCATATATTTT CASSSGLLSGNTIYF
. TRBJ1-2 . TRBV7-2 TGTGCCAGCAGCTTCGACGGGAACTATGGCTACACCTTC CASSFDGNYGYTF
. TRBJ2-2 . TRBV7-7 TGTGCTAGCATGAGGGCTGGGACCGGGGAGCTGTTTTTT CASMRAGTGELFF
TRBD2 TRBJ2-7 few TRBV6-2/TRBV6-3 TGTGCCAGCAGTTACTCGACGGGGGGCGAGCAGTACTTC CASSYSTGGEQYF
. TRBJ2-3 . TRBV4-1 TGCGCCAGCAGCCGCGACCGGGACTGGCGAACAGATACGCAGTATTTT CASSRDRDWRTDTQYF
. TRBJ2-1 . TRBV5-1 TGCGCCAGCAGCTTCCTAGGGAGTACCTACAATGAGCAGTTCTTC CASSFLGSTYNEQFF
. TRBJ2-1 . TRBV7-2 TGTGCCAGCAGCTTAGCGCTCTTCAGTGAGCAGTTCTTC CASSLALFSEQFF
. TRBJ2-7 few TRBV7-3 TGTGCCAGCAGCTTAGGGGCCACCCGGGCCTCCAAAAACGAGCAGTACTTC CASSLGATRASKNEQYF
. TRBJ2-1 many TRBV7-3 TGTGCCAGCAGCTTAAACGCGGTCCGGGGCAATGAGCAGTTCTTC CASSLNAVRGNEQFF
TRBD2 TRBJ2-1 few TRBV4-3 TGCGCCAGCAGCCCCCAGAGCGTGGGGGGGTCCTACAATGAGCAGTTCTTC CASSPQSVGGSYNEQFF
TRBD1 TRBJ2-3 . TRBV4-3 TGCGCCAGCAGCTATATGTGGGACAGAAGTACTAGCACAGATACGCAGTATTTT CASSYMWDRSTSTDTQYF
TRBD2 TRBJ2-1 few TRBV12-3/TRBV12-4 TGTGCCAGCACACCTCTAGCGGGGGGGCACAATGAGCAGTTCTTC CASTPLAGGHNEQFF
TRBD1 TRBJ2-1 few TRBV6-5 TGTGCCAGCAGTTACAAAGGGACAGGGGAAAATGAGCAGTTCTTC CASSYKGTGENEQFF
. TRBJ2-1 . TRBV7-2 TGTGCCAGAAGCTTAGCGCAGGGAGGTGAGCAGTTCTTC CARSLAQGGEQFF
. TRBJ2-1 few TRBV7-2 TGTGCCAGCAGCAACCCCCGGGATGAGCAGTTCTTC CASSNPRDEQFF
. TRBJ2-2 many TRBV7-9 TGTGCCAGCAGCTCCCTAGTAGCGCCTAACACCGGGGAGCTGTTTTTT CASSSLVAPNTGELFF
TRBD2 TRBJ2-1 . TRBV5-1 TGCGCCAGCAGCAGGACTAGCGGGGGGAATGAGCAGTTCTTC CASSRTSGGNEQFF
TRBD2 TRBJ2-3 many TRBV14 TGTGCCAGCAGCCAAGATTATAAGCGGGGGGCGACAGATACGCAGTATTTT CASSQDYKRGATDTQYF
. TRBJ2-7 few TRBV5-1 TGCGCCAGCAGCTTGGAAGGTTTGGACGAGCAGTACTTC CASSLEGLDEQYF
. TRBJ1-6 many TRBV20-1 TGCAGTGCTAAGGGGCCCTCCTATAATTCACCCCTCCACTTT CSAKGPSYNSPLHF
. TRBJ2-1 . TRBV30 TGTGCCTGGAGTGTAGGCCCCACCCTCTACAATGAGCAGTTCTTC CAWSVGPTLYNEQFF
TRBD2 TRBJ2-5 few TRBV7-2 TGTGCCAGCAACAGTGGGGTTCGACTAGCGGACGTCCTACTGAAAGAGACCCAGTACTTC CASNSGVRLADVLLKETQYF
TRBD1 TRBJ2-3 . TRBV7-9 TGTGCCAGGGGGACAGGGGAGGCAGATACGCAGTATTTT CARGTGEADTQYF
TRBD2 TRBJ2-1 few TRBV7-9 TGTGCCAGCAGACCACTAGCGGGGGAATACAATGAGCAGTTCTTC CASRPLAGEYNEQFF
. TRBJ2-7 few TRBV6-6 TGTGCCAGCAGCATGGACCGGTTCGAGCAGTACTTC CASSMDRFEQYF
. TRBJ1-1 many TRBV5-6 TGTGCCAGCAGCTTGGGCATCCAGGCAGGGAACACTGAAGCTTTCTTT CASSLGIQAGNTEAFF
TRBD1 TRBJ1-1 . TRBV9 TGTGCCAGCAGCGTTTCAGGGGGATCATACACTGAAGCTTTCTTT CASSVSGGSYTEAFF
. TRBJ1-2 . TRBV7-9 TGTGCCAGCAGCTTAGCGCTCAGGAACTACACCTTC CASSLALRNYTF
TRBD1 TRBJ1-2 few TRBV29-1 TGCAGCGTCGGAACCGGGACAGCTGGCTACACCTTC CSVGTGTAGYTF
. TRBJ1-3 few TRBV5-1 TGCGCCAGCAGTCCGGGCAGTCCTGGAAACACCATATATTTT CASSPGSPGNTIYF
TRBD2 TRBJ2-1 . TRBV11-3 TGTGCCAGCAGCTCCGGACTAGCGGGGCGCAATGAGCAGTTCTTC CASSSGLAGRNEQFF
TRBD1 TRBJ2-7 few TRBV4-1 TGCGCCAGCAGCGGTCGACAGGGGAGCCTTGGAGAGCAGTACTTC CASSGRQGSLGEQYF
TRBD1 TRBJ1-1 . TRBV7-3 TGTGCCAGCAGCTTAATTTCAGGGGGTGGTGAAGCTTTCTTT CASSLISGGGEAFF
. TRBJ1-1 few TRBV10-3 TGTGCCATCAGTGATCCCGTAGTAAACACTGAAGCTTTCTTT CAISDPVVNTEAFF